Presented here are 26 T cell receptor beta chains from one specimen sequenced in a study of CD8+ T cells in alopecia areata listed by TCRdb under 2018. What this sample's time point label stands for: baseline before oral tofacitinib. Library method: the immunoSEQ multiplex PCR assay. RNA was extracted from all samples and reverse transcribed into cDNA, which served as template for TCR sequencing. TCRdb carries this immuneACCESS record with in-frame sequences only. Its versions omit some clonotypes, under half of them owing to an unresolved V gene in the studies checked, with the rest unexplained. The sample contains some 240,000 clones, 57% of them found a single time. Roughly 0.47% of the sample lies in the top ten. The source material was CD4+ T cells sorted from blood, sampled at week 0. Source of these receptors: a human donor with alopecia areata.

This sequence joins TRBV20-1 and TRBJ2-5, with a possible D match to TRBD2 (6 bases). Germline V gene lookup returns CDR1 DFQATT and CDR2 SNEGSKA (reference sequence). The CDR3 spans 11 residues. The CDR3 sequence is CSREREETQYF. In DNA, the CDR3 is TGCAGCCGGGAGCGGGAAGAGACCCAGTACTTC.

This rearrangement joins TRBV5-1 to TRBJ1-2; D is unclear. The CDR3 is 14 residues long. Trimming removed 0 bases at V and 4 bases at J, with 10 bases between. Germline V lookup: CDR1 SGHRS, CDR2 YFSETQ. DNA for the CDR3: TGCGCCAGCAGCTTGGTGGCGGACGCCTATGGCTACACCTTC. It specifies CASSLVADAYGYTF.

The CDR3 is CASKGGERLGYTF. The CDR3 bases are TGTGCCAGCAAGGGAGGGGAACGGCTTGGCTACACCTTC. The genes are TRBV25-1 and TRBJ1-2, with a tentative D call TRBD1 (5 bases). V lost 7 bases and J 7 bases, leaving 16 bases between the germline ends. CDR1 MGHDK and CDR2 SYGVNS come from the germline V gene. This CDR3 has 13 residues.

The CDR3: CASSLASGRGAFF. The CDR3 nucleotides are TGTGCCAGCAGCTTGGCCTCAGGTCGTGGAGCTTTCTTT. The chain uses TRBV5-6 and TRBJ1-1; D unclear. Per the germline V gene, CDR1 is SGHDT and CDR2 is YYEEEE. The CDR3 runs 13 residues. The germline V and J ends were trimmed by 0 bases and 10 bases, with 13 bases remaining between them.

With regard to this clone: Other DNA sequences of this sample code for an identical CDR3. This chain connects TRBV2 to TRBJ1-5; 9 positions agree with TRBD1. J was trimmed by 2 bases and V by 6 bases; bases with no gene match: 2. The CDR3 spans 14 residues. CDR1 SNHLY and CDR2 FYNNEI come from the germline V gene. CDR3 sequence (DNA): TGTGCCAGCAGCCGACAGGGGGGCAATCAGCCCCAGCATTTT. This gives the protein CASSRQGGNQPQHF.

This clone was recorded only once. The chain links TRBV7-8 to TRBJ1-5; perhaps TRBD1 as D (5 bases). The CDR3 has 15 amino acids. CDR1 is SGHVS and CDR2 is FQNEAQ in the germline V gene. Trimming left V 5 bases short and J 0 bases short, with 11 bases between. The CDR3 DNA follows: TGTGCCAGCAGCCTAACAGGCCATAGCAATCAGCCCCAGCATTTT. Translation gives CASSLTGHSNQPQHF. The whole variable domain, remainder taken from reference TRBV7-8 and TRBJ1-5, is GAGVSQSPRYKVAKRGQDVALRCDPISGHVSLFWYQQALGQGPEFLTYFQNEAQLDKSGLPSDRFFAERPEGSVSTLKIQRTQQEDSAVYLCASSLTGHSNQPQHFGDGTRLSIL.

This clone was picked up a small number of times. The chain combines TRBV5-1 with TRBJ2-5; D is uncertain. Per the germline V gene, CDR1 is SGHRS and CDR2 is YFSETQ. The ends were cut back, 0 bases at V and 1 base at J, with 7 bases in the middle. The CDR3 extends over 14 amino acids. The CDR3 bases are TGCGCCAGCAGCTTGGGAATCGTCCAAGAGACCCAGTACTTC. Protein product: CASSLGIVQETQYF.

V gene TRBV5-1 combines with J gene TRBJ2-2; D possibly corresponds to TRBD2 (6 bases). Per germline, CDR1 SGHRS and CDR2 YFSETQ. The length of the CDR3 is 19 residues. The V end was cut by 2 bases, the J end by 1 base, with 21 bases between. In DNA form, the CDR3 reads TGCGCCAGCAGCTTTCGGGGGATAACGACAGCCGTGAACACCGGGGAGCTGTTTTTT. Residues: CASSFRGITTAVNTGELFF.

This clone was recorded only once. Additional DNA sequences in this sample encode the identical CDR3. The V and J genes are TRBV30 and TRBJ2-2; 10 bases map to TRBD2. Losses at the gene ends were 3 bases for V and 2 bases for J; bases not matched to a gene: 3. Germline CDR1 and CDR2: GTSNPN and SVGIG (reference sequence). The CDR3 length is 15 residues. This chain's CDR3 is CAWRLAGANTGELFF. The DNA for the CDR3 is TGTGCCTGGAGGCTAGCGGGAGCTAACACCGGGGAGCTGTTTTTT. Based on the CDR3 plus reference TRBV30 and TRBJ2-2, the full variable domain is SQTIHQWPATLVQPVGSPLSLECTVEGTSNPNLYWYRQAAGRGLQLLFYSVGIGQISSEVPQNLSASRPQDRQFILSSKKLLLSDSGFYLCAWRLAGANTGELFFGEGSRLTVL.

The genes are TRBV7-8 and TRBJ1-5; TRBD1 matches at 7 bases. Unmatched junction bases numbered 5, after V lost 5 bases and J lost 4 bases. Germline V CDR1 and CDR2: SGHVS, FQNEAQ. This CDR3 is 14 amino acids long. This CDR3 reads CASSLLQGNQPQHF. CDR3 DNA sequence: TGTGCCAGCAGCCTACTACAGGGGAATCAGCCCCAGCATTTT.

The CDR3 spells CASSDSSGGVTQYF. The CDR3 DNA follows: TGCGCCAGCAGTGATAGTAGCGGGGGAGTTACGCAGTATTTT. The chain joins TRBV10-2 to TRBJ2-3; 9 bases match TRBD2. CDR3 length: 14 residues. Germline V gene sequence: CDR1 WSHSY, CDR2 SAAADI. V shed 3 bases, J shed 8 bases, and the junction held 6 bases outside the gene matches.

This clone was seen a handful of times. The chain combines TRBV5-1 with TRBJ2-6; a possible D gene is TRBD1 (6 bases). CDR3 length: 18 residues. V was cut by 0 bases and J by 0 bases, with 13 bases left in between. Germline CDR1 and CDR2: SGHRS and YFSETQ. The CDR3 loop is CASSLDGQGNSGANVLTF. DNA for the CDR3: TGCGCCAGCAGCTTGGACGGTCAGGGGAACTCTGGGGCCAACGTCCTGACTTTC.

The gene calls are TRBV20-1 and TRBJ1-2, with D unresolved. The germline V and J ends were trimmed by 4 bases and 3 bases, with 3 bases remaining between them. The CDR3 runs 10 residues. Germline CDR1 DFQATT, CDR2 SNEGSKA (reference sequence). CDR3 sequence reads: CSATDYGYTF. The CDR3 DNA sequence: TGCAGTGCTACGGACTATGGCTACACCTTC.

This clone occurred a few times. This chain connects TRBV5-6 to TRBJ1-2; 7 nucleotides line up with TRBD1. The trim removed 4 bases at V and 7 bases at J, leaving 7 bases unmatched. CDR1 SGHDT and CDR2 YYEEEE come from the germline V gene. The CDR3 is made up of 13 amino acids. The CDR3 region is CASSPSDRAGYTF. CDR3 nucleotide sequence: TGTGCCAGCAGCCCCTCAGACAGGGCTGGCTACACCTTC.

This clone was seen just once. This rearrangement joins TRBV30 to TRBJ2-7; D not resolved. Germline V gene lookup returns CDR1 GTSNPN and CDR2 SVGIG (reference sequence). V was shortened by 2 bases and J by 3 bases, with 17 bases between the two germline ends. The CDR3 is 15 residues long. The CDR3 sequence is CAWSFRSGLDYEQYF. In nucleotides, the CDR3 is TGTGCCTGGAGTTTTCGATCGGGCCTCGACTACGAGCAGTACTTC.

Only a few counts were recorded for this clone. V usage is TRBV7-3 and J usage is TRBJ2-1; 10 bases align to TRBD1. Germline assignment: CDR1 SGHTA and CDR2 FQGTGA. J was trimmed by 5 bases and V by 4 bases; bases with no gene match: 5. The CDR3 has 15 amino acids. The CDR3 loop is CASSSPDRGHNEQFF. The CDR3 DNA sequence: TGTGCCAGCAGCTCACCCGACAGGGGGCACAATGAGCAGTTCTTC.

The chain joins TRBV4-2 to TRBJ2-3; 7 bases align to TRBD2. Germline-derived CDR1 and CDR2 are LGHNA and YNFKEQ. J lost 0 bases, V lost 0 bases, and 9 bases had no gene match. The CDR3 runs 18 residues. DNA of the CDR3: TGTGCCAGCAGCCAAGAAAGAGCTTCGCGGGGGAGCACAGATACGCAGTATTTT. Translated, it gives CASSQERASRGSTDTQYF.

This rearrangement joins TRBV18 to TRBJ1-1, with TRBD1 identical over 8 bases. Germline V gene data show CDR1 as KGHSH and CDR2 as LQKENI. The CDR3 runs 15 residues. The junction had 9 bases not matched to a gene; V was cut back by 6 bases and J by 3 bases. DNA of the CDR3: TGTGCCAGCTCCCCCATCCCGGACAGGGACACTGAAGCTTTCTTT. It translates to CASSPIPDRDTEAFF.

This rearrangement joins TRBV30 to TRBJ2-7; 7 bases map to TRBD1. The CDR3 extends over 13 amino acids. Germline CDR1 and CDR2: GTSNPN and SVGIG (reference sequence). The ends lost 8 bases at V and 7 bases at J; junction bases unmatched: 14. As DNA, the CDR3 is TGTGCCGGGCGCCGGGACAGCTATGGAGAGCAGTACTTC. Translation gives CAGRRDSYGEQYF.

This chain links TRBV30 with TRBJ1-5; the D gene is possibly TRBD1 (6 bases). Germline lookup yields CDR1 GTSNPN and CDR2 SVGIG (reference sequence). The germline V and J ends were trimmed by 2 bases and 0 bases, with 11 bases remaining between them. This CDR3 contains 15 residues. The DNA of the CDR3 is TGTGCCTGGAGTCTAGGGGGGATTAGCAATCAGCCCCAGCATTTT. Protein sequence: CAWSLGGISNQPQHF.

The table lists this clone with a few counts. The chain joins TRBV4-1 to TRBJ2-3, with 13 bases lining up with TRBD2. The CDR3 extends over 18 amino acids. V shed 0 bases, J shed 1 base, and the junction held 4 bases outside the gene matches. Per the germline V gene, CDR1 is MGHRA and CDR2 is YSYEKL. CDR3 amino acids: CASSQDIGLAGGTDTQYF. The CDR3 DNA follows: TGCGCCAGCAGCCAAGATATTGGACTAGCGGGGGGCACAGATACGCAGTATTTT.

This chain uses TRBV25-1 with TRBJ2-2, with TRBD1 matching over 7 bases. The CDR3 is 15 residues long. The germline V gene has CDR1 MGHDK and CDR2 SYGVNS. Trimming cost V 4 bases and J 5 bases; bases outside gene matches: 7. As DNA, the CDR3 is TGTGCCAGCAGTGCCACAACAGGGGCTACCGGGGAGCTGTTTTTT. It codes for CASSATTGATGELFF. The full variable domain, completed using reference TRBV25-1 and TRBJ2-2, is EADIYQTPRYLVIGTGKKITLECSQTMGHDKMYWYQQDPGMELHLIHYSYGVNSTEKGDLSSESTVSRIRTEHFPLTLESARPSHTSQYLCASSATTGATGELFFGEGSRLTVL.

The chain has TRBV9 and TRBJ2-5; tentative D call: TRBD1 (5 bases). CDR3 length equals 16 residues. Trimming took off 0 bases at V and 2 bases at J, with 14 bases between the two ends. CDR1 SGDLS and CDR2 YYNGEE come from the germline V gene. As DNA, the CDR3 is TGTGCCAGCAGCGTAGATCAGGGCTGGGAACAAGAGACCCAGTACTTC. Its translation is CASSVDQGWEQETQYF.

This chain joins TRBV30 and TRBJ1-1; 9 bases align to TRBD1. CDR3 length: 12 amino acids. After removal of 2 bases from V and 11 bases from J, the junction contained 6 bases not matched to a gene. Germline loops: CDR1 GTSNPN, CDR2 SVGIG (reference sequence). CDR3 nucleotide sequence: TGTGCCTGGAGTAGGAGACAGGGGGGGGCTTTCTTT. Residues: CAWSRRQGGAFF.

The chain carries TRBV30 and TRBJ2-6, with D possibly being TRBD1 (6 bases). Per the germline V gene, CDR1 is GTSNPN and CDR2 is SVGIG (reference sequence). The CDR3 has 15 amino acids. The V end was cut by 4 bases, the J end by 0 bases, with 10 bases between. CDR3 sequence reads: CAWTGTNSGANVLTF. Here the CDR3 DNA reads TGTGCCTGGACCGGGACAAACTCTGGGGCCAACGTCCTGACTTTC.

The chain couples TRBV4-2 to TRBJ2-7, with TRBD1 matching 7 bases. Germline CDR1 and CDR2: LGHNA and YNFKEQ. V gave up 6 bases and J gave up 0 bases; unmatched junction bases: 8. This CDR3 comprises 15 residues. The CDR3 protein is CASRLTGDSSYEQYF. DNA of the CDR3: TGTGCCAGCAGATTAACTGGGGACAGCTCCTACGAGCAGTACTTC.